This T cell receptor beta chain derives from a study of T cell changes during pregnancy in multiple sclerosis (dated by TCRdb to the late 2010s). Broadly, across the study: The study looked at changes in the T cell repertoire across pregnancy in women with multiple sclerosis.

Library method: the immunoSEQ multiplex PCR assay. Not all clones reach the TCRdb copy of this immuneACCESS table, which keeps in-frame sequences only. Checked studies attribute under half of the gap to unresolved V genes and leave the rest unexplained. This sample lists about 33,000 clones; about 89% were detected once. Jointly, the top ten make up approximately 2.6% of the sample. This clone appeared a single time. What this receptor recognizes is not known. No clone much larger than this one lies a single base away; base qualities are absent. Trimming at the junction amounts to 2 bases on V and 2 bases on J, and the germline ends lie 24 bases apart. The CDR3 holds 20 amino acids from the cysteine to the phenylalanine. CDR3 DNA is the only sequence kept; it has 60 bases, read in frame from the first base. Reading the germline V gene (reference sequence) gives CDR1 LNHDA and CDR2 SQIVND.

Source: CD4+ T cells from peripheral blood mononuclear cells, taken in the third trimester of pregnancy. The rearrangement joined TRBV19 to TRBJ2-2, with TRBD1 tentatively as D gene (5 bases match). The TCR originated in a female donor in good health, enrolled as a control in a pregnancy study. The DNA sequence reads TGTGCCAGTAGTATAATATCCCTGGGGATTAGGGGCGCTAACACCGGGGAGCTGTTTTTT. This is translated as CASSIISLGIRGANTGELFF.